The 5 T cell receptor beta chains reported below all come from one sample, sequenced in a study of Tregs in tolerant kidney transplant recipients. Related graft donors supplied nonmyeloablative bone marrow transplants, and mixed chimerism was transient. The table came from immunoSEQ multiplex PCR; TCRdb's copy has only in-frame clones and leaves some out. The sample totals under 30,000 clones. The source was CD4+ T cells from blood (PBMCs), collected 6 months after the transplant. The receptors here all came from a human patient who received a combined kidney and bone marrow transplant. Some of these T cells may belong to the graft donor.

For this clone: The read comes to an end 3 residues before the CDR3 does, leaving the germline J gene to fill in the end. The chain couples TRBV5-8 to TRBJ1-1, with D hard to call. The V end was cut by 5 bases, the J end by 3 bases, with 14 bases between. CDR1 is SGHTS, CDR2 YDEGEE, per germline. CDR3 length: 14 residues. The CDR3 DNA, read in part, is TGTGCCAGCAGTCCAAGGCCCCTTTACACTGAA. Encoded protein: CASSPRPLYTE. The CDR3, in full, reads CASSPRPLYTEAFF.

The CDR3 bases that were read are TGCAGTGCTAGACCCGACAGGGACACTGAA. Its translation is CSARPDRDTE. The whole CDR3 protein is CSARPDRDTEAFF. The chain carries TRBV20-1 and TRBJ1-1; 7 nucleotides align to TRBD1. The missing CDR3 end, 3 residues past where the read stops, is filled in from the germline J gene. J lost 3 bases, V lost 2 bases, and 3 bases had no gene match. Germline loops: CDR1 DFQATT, CDR2 SNEGSKA (reference sequence). There are 13 residues in the CDR3.

For this clone: Coverage ceases 3 residues before the CDR3 finishes, and the germline J gene fills in the end. The chain uses TRBV5-1 and TRBJ2-7; a possible D gene is TRBD1 (6 bases). Germline CDR1 and CDR2: SGHRS and YFSETQ. Trimming removed 5 bases at V and 4 bases at J, with 19 bases between. This CDR3 is 15 amino acids long. CDR3 sequence: CASSSRPGAPYEQYF. CDR3 DNA (partial): TGCGCCAGCAGTTCTCGGCCAGGGGCCCCTTACGAG.

The CDR3 is CASSSGQGDEQFF. Partial CDR3 DNA: TGTGCCAGCAGCTCCGGACAGGGTGATGAG. J is TRBJ2-1 and V is TRBV7-2, with 8 bases that match TRBD1. The CDR3 extends 3 residues past the end of the read, so its final part is completed from the germline J gene. This CDR3 contains 13 residues. The germline V gene has CDR1 SGHTA and CDR2 FQGNSA. V dropped 4 bases and J dropped 8; count of bases not matched to a gene: 4.

According to its frequency, this clone is medium-sized. The read terminates 3 residues before the CDR3 end, so the remaining end is supplied by the germline J gene. The chain recombines TRBV4-2 with TRBJ1-4; D is possibly TRBD1 (6 bases). With 1 base removed from V and 5 bases from J, the gap between germline ends came to 11 bases. Germline V gene lookup returns CDR1 LGHNA and CDR2 YNFKEQ. The CDR3 covers 15 residues. CDR3 bases read: TGTGCCAGCAGCCAAGGCGGACAGATGAATGAAAAA. It is translated as CASSQGGQMNEK. The full CDR3 sequence reads CASSQGGQMNEKLFF.